The 9 T cell receptor beta chains reported below all come from one sample, sequenced in a study of identical twins (TCRdb year 2016). The library was produced with 5' RACE. Sequencer: Illumina HiSeq 2000. TCRdb reanalyzed the raw reads on its own, using fastp at Q25 for trimming and MiXCR for clone calling, and kept in-frame beta chains. Every distinct CDR3 protein forms one entry, paired with its most common genes and DNA. Here the sample has over 500,000 distinct CDR3 sequences; around 20% occur a single time. The ten largest account for about 0.91% of the sample. These data were also filed under a second study, of T cells expressing NK-cell markers.

The sequencing sample was made of CD4+ T cells sorted from blood. The receptors shown here come from a woman aged 18-35 years in good health.

There are a few counts of this clonotype. This rearrangement joins TRBV29-1 to TRBJ1-4; D is uncertain. This CDR3 contains 13 residues. The ends were cut back, 4 bases at V and 8 bases at J, with 14 bases in the middle. Germline assignment: CDR1 SQVTM and CDR2 ANQGSEA. The CDR3 DNA reads as TGCAGCGTTGTTTGGGCAGGTGGAGAAAAACTGTTTTTT. This sequence encodes CSVVWAGGEKLFF.

The chain employs TRBV6-2 or TRBV6-3 and TRBJ2-2, with 8 bases matching TRBD1. This CDR3 has 16 residues. The trim removed 6 bases at V and 4 bases at J, leaving 10 bases unmatched. Looked up from germline, CDR1 is MNHEY and CDR2 is SVGEGT. The CDR3: CASRTRQGTITGELFF. In DNA, the CDR3 is TGTGCCAGCAGGACAAGACAGGGGACCATCACCGGGGAGCTGTTTTTT.

There are a few counts of this clonotype. The CDR3 spells CASTRSGRGNTQYF. In nucleotides, the CDR3 is TGTGCCAGCACCAGAAGCGGGAGAGGTAATACGCAGTATTTT. The rearrangement links TRBV12-3 or TRBV12-4 to TRBJ2-3; 8 positions agree with TRBD2. There are 14 residues in the CDR3. With 7 bases clipped from V and 7 bases from J, the junction kept 10 bases outside the gene matches.

V gene TRBV4-3 combines with J gene TRBJ2-3, with D perhaps being TRBD1 or TRBD2 (5 bases each). CDR1 and CDR2 (germline): LGHNA, YSLEER. This CDR3 region has 13 residues. V lost 3 bases to trimming and J lost 5 bases, with 9 bases between them. The CDR3 DNA follows: TGCGCCAGCAGCCAGGGGGACGTAGATACGCAGTATTTT. Amino acid sequence: CASSQGDVDTQYF.

This chain joins TRBV20-1 and TRBJ2-7; no clear D. Trimming pared 7 bases from V and 4 bases from J, leaving 8 bases between. This CDR3 is built from 10 residues. From germline, CDR1 is DFQATT and CDR2 SNEGSKA (reference sequence). As DNA, the CDR3 is TGCAGTGTATCTCAGTACGAGCAGTACTTC. It codes for CSVSQYEQYF.

The chain employs TRBV6-1 and TRBJ1-5, with D unresolved. CDR3 length: 14 amino acids. From germline, CDR1 is MNHNS and CDR2 SASEGT. Trimming took off 6 bases at V and 3 bases at J, with 12 bases between the two ends. The CDR3 coding sequence is TGTGCCAGCAGCCCCATTACAGTCAATCAGCCCCAGCATTTT. Translating it yields CASSPITVNQPQHF.

This clonotype appeared a few times. The genes are TRBV12-3 or TRBV12-4 and TRBJ1-5, with D possibly matching TRBD1 (6 bases). The CDR3 sequence is 14 residues long. The ends were cut back, 5 bases at V and 7 bases at J, with 15 bases in the middle. Written as DNA, the CDR3 is TGTGCCAGCAGTAGTGCAATAGGGGGACAGCCCCAGCATTTT. This gives the protein CASSSAIGGQPQHF.

This clonotype has a handful of counts. This rearrangement joins TRBV5-1 to TRBJ1-2, with D uncertain. Germline CDR1 reads SGHRS; CDR2 reads YFSETQ. This CDR3 region has 14 residues. Between the trimmed V and J ends, which lost 4 bases and 8 bases, there was a span of 18 bases. This CDR3 reads CASSRDAGMKGYTF. CDR3 sequence (DNA): TGCGCCAGCAGCCGGGATGCGGGTATGAAGGGCTACACCTTC. Variable domain in full (rest from reference TRBV5-1 and TRBJ1-2): KAGVTQTPRYLIKTRGQQVTLSCSPISGHRSVSWYQQTPGQGLQFLFEYFSETQRNKGNFPGRFSGRQFSNSRSEMNVSTLELGDSALYLCASSRDAGMKGYTFGSGTRLTVV.

This clonotype has a count of ten or more. The rearrangement joins TRBV3-1 to TRBJ2-2; D may be TRBD1 (6 bases). This CDR3 is 15 amino acids long. V was clipped by 1 base and J by 0 bases, with 6 bases between them. Germline V gene sequence: CDR1 LGHDT, CDR2 YNNKEL (reference sequence). CDR3 loop: CASSQAGANTGELFF. The CDR3 nucleotides are TGTGCCAGCAGCCAAGCAGGGGCGAACACCGGGGAGCTGTTTTTT. The full variable domain, its missing parts supplied by reference TRBV3-1 and TRBJ2-2, is DTAVSQTPKYLVTQMGNDKSIKCEQNLGHDTMYWYKQDSKKFLKIMFSYNNKELIINETVPNRFSPKSPDKAHLNLHINSLELGDSAVYFCASSQAGANTGELFFGEGSRLTVL.